The T cell receptor beta chain described here comes from a study of cytomegalovirus exposure and HLA in healthy donors. Primers for the PCR totalled 60 Vbeta and 13 Jbeta. Using immunoSEQ multiplex PCR, the repertoire was profiled, and TCRdb retains in-frame clones only, with some absent. Here the sample spans about 170,000 clones, more than 65% being singletons. The study's findings and limits: Relative to the approximately 660-donor mean, N-insertions were reportedly fewer in an Asian-associated ancestry cluster in a later analysis.

The CDR3 is made up of 15 amino acids. Looked up from germline, CDR1 is SGHVS and CDR2 is FNYEAQ. J was trimmed by 5 bases and V by 1 base; bases with no gene match: 7. For this clone: Its target is not known.

This sequence joins TRBV7-6 and TRBJ2-7, with TRBD2 matching over 8 bases. This sequence was found in a male donor in good health and CMV-seronegative. Sequenced input: PBMCs. CDR3 bases: TGTGCCAGCAGCTTAGTGGCGGGGGGCAAAAACGAGCAGTACTTC. Translation gives CASSLVAGGKNEQYF.